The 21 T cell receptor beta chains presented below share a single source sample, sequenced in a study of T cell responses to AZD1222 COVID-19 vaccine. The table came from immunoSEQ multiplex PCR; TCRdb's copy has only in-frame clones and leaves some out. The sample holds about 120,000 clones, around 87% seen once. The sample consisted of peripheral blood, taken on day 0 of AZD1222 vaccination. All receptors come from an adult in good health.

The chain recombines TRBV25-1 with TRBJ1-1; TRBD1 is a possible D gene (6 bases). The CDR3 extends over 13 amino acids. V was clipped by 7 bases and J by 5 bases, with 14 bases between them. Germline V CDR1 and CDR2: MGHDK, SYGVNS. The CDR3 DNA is TGTGCCAGCACTCGAGGGGGGGCAACTGAAGCTTTCTTT. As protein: CASTRGGATEAFF.

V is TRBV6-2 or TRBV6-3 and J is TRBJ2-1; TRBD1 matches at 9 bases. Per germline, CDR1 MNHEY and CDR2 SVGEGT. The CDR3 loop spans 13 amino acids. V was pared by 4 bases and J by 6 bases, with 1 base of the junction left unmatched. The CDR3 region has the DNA TGTGCCAGCAGTTTGACAGGGGGCAATGAGCAGTTCTTC. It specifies CASSLTGGNEQFF.

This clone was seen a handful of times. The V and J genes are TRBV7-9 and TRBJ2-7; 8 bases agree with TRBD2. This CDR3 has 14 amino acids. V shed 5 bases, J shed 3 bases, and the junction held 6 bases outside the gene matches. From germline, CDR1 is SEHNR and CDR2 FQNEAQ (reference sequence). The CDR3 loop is CASSGPGGIYEQYF. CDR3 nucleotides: TGTGCCAGCAGCGGCCCGGGGGGGATCTACGAGCAGTACTTC.

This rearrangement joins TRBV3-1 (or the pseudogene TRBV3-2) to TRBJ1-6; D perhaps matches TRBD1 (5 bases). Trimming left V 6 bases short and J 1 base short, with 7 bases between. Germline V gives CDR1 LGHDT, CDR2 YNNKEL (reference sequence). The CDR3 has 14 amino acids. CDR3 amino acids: CASSQGSYNSPLHF. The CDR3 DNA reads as TGTGCCAGCAGTCAGGGTTCCTATAATTCACCCCTCCACTTT.

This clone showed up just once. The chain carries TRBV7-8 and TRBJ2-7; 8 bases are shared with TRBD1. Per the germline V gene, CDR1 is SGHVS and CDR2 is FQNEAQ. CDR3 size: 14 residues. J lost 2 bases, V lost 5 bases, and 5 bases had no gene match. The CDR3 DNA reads TGTGCCAGCAGCGTACAGGGGGAAACCTACGAGCAGTACTTC. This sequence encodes CASSVQGETYEQYF.

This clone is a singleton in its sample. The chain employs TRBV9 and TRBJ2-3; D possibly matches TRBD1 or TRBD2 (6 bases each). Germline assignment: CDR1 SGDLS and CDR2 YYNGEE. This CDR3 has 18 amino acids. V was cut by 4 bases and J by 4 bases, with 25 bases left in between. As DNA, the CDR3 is TGTGCCAGCAGCTCCCCTCCAGGAGGACAAGGGGGGCCAGATACGCAGTATTTT. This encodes CASSSPPGGQGGPDTQYF.

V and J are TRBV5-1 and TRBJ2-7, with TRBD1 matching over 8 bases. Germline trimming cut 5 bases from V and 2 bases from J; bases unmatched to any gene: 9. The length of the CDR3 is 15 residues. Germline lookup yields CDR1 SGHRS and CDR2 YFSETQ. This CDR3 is CASSSRTGKPYEQYF. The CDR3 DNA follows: TGCGCCAGCAGTTCCCGGACAGGGAAACCCTACGAGCAGTACTTC.

The CDR3 loop is CASSFRDPGELFF. The CDR3, as DNA: TGTGCCAGCAGTTTTAGGGATCCCGGGGAGCTGTTTTTT. The gene calls are TRBV12-3 or TRBV12-4 and TRBJ2-2; no clear D. This CDR3 has 13 amino acids. V was shortened by 3 bases and J by 6 bases, with 8 bases between the two germline ends.

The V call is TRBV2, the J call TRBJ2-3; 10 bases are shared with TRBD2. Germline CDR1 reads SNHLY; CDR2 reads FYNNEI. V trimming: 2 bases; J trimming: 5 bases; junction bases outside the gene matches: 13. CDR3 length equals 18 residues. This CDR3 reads CASSERLAGVRGGDTQYF. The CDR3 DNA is TGTGCCAGCAGTGAACGTCTAGCGGGGGTCCGGGGGGGAGATACGCAGTATTTT.

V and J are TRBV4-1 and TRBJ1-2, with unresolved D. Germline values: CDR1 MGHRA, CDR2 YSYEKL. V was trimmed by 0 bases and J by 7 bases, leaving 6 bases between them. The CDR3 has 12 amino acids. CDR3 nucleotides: TGCGCCAGCAGCCAAGACAGGATTGGCTACACCTTC. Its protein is CASSQDRIGYTF.

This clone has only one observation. This CDR3 is CASSPKGGRYNEQFF. The CDR3 nucleotides read TGTGCCAGCAGCCCCAAAGGGGGGAGATACAATGAGCAGTTCTTC. The chain is built from TRBV3-1 (or the pseudogene TRBV3-2) and TRBJ2-1; possibly TRBD1 or TRBD2 for D (6 bases each). This CDR3 has 15 residues. The V gene lost 4 bases and the J gene lost 4 bases, with 14 bases spanning the gap. CDR1 is LGHDT and CDR2 is YNNKEL in the germline V gene (reference sequence).

The CDR3: CASSLTSGGRYTGELFF. The CDR3 bases are TGCGCCAGCAGCTTGACTAGCGGGGGGCGATACACCGGGGAGCTGTTTTTT. The chain joins TRBV5-1 to TRBJ2-2, with 12 positions matching TRBD2. Unmatched junction bases numbered 4, after V lost 1 base and J lost 3 bases. Per the germline V gene, CDR1 is SGHRS and CDR2 is YFSETQ. The CDR3 sequence is 17 residues long.

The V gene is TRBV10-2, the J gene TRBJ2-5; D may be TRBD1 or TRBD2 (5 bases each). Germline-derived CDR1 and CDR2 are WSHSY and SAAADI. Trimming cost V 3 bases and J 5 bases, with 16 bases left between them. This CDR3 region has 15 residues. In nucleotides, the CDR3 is TGCGCCAGCAGTGACGGGTGGGGGATGAGGGAGACCCAGTACTTC. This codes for CASSDGWGMRETQYF.

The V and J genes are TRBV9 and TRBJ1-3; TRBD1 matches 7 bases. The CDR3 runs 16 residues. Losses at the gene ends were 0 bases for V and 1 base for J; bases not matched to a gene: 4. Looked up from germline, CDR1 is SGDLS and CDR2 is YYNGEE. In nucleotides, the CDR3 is TGTGCCAGCAGCGTAGATAACAGGGGATCTGGAAACACCATATATTTT. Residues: CASSVDNRGSGNTIYF.

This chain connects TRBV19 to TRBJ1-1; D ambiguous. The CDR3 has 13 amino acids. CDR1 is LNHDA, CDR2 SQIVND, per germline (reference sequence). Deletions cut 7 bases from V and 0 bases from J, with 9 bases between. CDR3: CASTRTVNTEAFF. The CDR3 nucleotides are TGTGCCAGTACCCGGACGGTGAACACTGAAGCTTTCTTT.

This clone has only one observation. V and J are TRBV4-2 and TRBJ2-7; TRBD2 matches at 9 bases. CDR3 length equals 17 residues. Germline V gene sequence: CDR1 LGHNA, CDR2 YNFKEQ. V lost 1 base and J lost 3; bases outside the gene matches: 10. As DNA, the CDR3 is TGTGCCAGCAGCCAAGTCGCGGGGGGGCCGAGTTACTACGAGCAGTACTTC. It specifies CASSQVAGGPSYYEQYF.

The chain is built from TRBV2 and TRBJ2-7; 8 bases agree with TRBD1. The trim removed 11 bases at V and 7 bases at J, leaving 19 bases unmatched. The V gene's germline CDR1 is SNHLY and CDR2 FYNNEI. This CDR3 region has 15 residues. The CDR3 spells CAQAPETGDLREQYF. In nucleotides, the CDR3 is TGTGCCCAAGCCCCGGAGACAGGGGACCTGAGGGAGCAGTACTTC.

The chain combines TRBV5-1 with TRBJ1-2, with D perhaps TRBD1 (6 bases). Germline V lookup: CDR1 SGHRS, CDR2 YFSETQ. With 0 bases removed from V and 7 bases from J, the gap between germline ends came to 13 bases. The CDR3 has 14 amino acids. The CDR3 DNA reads TGCGCCAGCAGCTTGGAGGGGGGTACTTTTGGCTACACCTTC. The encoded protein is CASSLEGGTFGYTF.

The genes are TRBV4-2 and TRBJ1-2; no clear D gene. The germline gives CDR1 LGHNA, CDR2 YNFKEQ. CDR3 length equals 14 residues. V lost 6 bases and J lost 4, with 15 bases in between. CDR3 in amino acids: CASSRLSIPYGYTF. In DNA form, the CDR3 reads TGTGCCAGCAGTCGTCTCAGCATCCCCTATGGCTACACCTTC.

The CDR3, as DNA: TGTGCCAGCAGTGGACTAGCGGGGGGGAGGACAGATACGCAGTATTTT. Translating it yields CASSGLAGGRTDTQYF. V usage is TRBV2 and J usage is TRBJ2-3, with 14 bases aligning to TRBD2. CDR3 size: 16 residues. The junction had 3 bases not matched to a gene; V was cut back by 4 bases and J by 3 bases. The germline V gene encodes CDR1 SNHLY and CDR2 FYNNEI.

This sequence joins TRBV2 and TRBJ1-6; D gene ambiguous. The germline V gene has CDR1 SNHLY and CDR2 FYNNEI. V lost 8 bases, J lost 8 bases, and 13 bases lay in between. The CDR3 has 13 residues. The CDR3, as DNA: TGTGCCAGCGCGTCAGAGGAGTATTCACCCCTCCACTTT. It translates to CASASEEYSPLHF.